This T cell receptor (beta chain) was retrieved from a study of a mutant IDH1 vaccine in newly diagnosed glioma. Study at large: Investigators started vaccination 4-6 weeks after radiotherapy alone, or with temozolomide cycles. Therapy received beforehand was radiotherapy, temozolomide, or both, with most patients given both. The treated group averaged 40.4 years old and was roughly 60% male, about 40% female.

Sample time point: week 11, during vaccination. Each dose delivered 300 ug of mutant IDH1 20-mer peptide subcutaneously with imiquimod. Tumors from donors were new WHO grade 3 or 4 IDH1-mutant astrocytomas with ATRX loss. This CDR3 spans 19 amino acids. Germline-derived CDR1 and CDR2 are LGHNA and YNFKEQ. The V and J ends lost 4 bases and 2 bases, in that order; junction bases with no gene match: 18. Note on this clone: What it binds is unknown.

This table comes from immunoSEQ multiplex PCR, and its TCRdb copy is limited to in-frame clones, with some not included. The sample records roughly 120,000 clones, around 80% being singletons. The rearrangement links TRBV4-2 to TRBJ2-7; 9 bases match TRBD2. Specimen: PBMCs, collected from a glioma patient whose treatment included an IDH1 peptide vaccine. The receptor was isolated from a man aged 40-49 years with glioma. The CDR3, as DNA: TGTGCCAGCAGCCGCAAAGGCGGGAGTTCTAGCGGGGATACCTACGAGCAGTACTTC. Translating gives CASSRKGGSSSGDTYEQYF.